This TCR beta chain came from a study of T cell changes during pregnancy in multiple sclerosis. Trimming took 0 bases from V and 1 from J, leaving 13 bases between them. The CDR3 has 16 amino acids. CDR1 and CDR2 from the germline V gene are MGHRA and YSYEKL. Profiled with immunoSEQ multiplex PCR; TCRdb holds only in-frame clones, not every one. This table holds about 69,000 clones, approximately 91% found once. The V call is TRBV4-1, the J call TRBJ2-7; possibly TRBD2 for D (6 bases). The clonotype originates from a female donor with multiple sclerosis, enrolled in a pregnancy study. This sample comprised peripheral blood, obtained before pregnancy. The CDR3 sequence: CASSQDLAEGSYEQYF. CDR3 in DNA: TGCGCCAGCAGCCAAGACTTAGCGGAAGGGTCCTACGAGCAGTACTTC.